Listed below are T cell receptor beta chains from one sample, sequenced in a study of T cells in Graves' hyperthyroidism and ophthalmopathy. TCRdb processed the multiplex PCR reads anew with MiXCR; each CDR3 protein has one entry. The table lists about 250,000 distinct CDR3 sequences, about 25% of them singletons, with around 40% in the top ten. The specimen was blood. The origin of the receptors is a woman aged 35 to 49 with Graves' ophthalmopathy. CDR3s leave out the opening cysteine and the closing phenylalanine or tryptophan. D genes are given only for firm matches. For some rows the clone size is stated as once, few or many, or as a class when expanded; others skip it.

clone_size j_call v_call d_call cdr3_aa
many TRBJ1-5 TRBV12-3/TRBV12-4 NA ASAWDIERGQPQH
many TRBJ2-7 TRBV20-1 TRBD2 SARDLVRDYLSYEQY
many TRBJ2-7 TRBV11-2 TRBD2 ASSLDGGSSGYEQY
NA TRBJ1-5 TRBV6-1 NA ASSEAPQPQH
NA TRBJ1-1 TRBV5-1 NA ASSATQGNTEAF
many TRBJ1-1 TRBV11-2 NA ASSPRPDTEAF
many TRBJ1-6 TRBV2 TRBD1 ASRGQALAIYNSPLH
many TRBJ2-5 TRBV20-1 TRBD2 SAGRGGQRGETQY
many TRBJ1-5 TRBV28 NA ASSFRFRIGQPQH
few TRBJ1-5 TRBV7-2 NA ASSLRQNQPQH
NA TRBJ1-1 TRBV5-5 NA ASSLGTDLSEAF
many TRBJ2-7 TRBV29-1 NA SVERLSEGLYEQY
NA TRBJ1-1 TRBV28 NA ASNVGRLTEAS
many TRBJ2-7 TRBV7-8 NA ASSLRESSYEQY
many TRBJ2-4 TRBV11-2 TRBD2 ASSLDGLAGSQNIQY
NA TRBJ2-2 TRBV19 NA ASSIARLGLSRFTGELF
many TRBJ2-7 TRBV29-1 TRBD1 SALQGSSYEQY
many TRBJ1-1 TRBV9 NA ASSVGIAITEAF
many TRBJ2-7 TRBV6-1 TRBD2 ASSDTSGIRYEQY
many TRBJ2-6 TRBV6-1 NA ASRDSSGANVLT
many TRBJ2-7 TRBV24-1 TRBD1 ATSDTGQIYEQY
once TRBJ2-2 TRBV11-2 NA ASSSIITGELF
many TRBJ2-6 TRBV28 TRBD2 ASSPPAGGVSSGANVLT
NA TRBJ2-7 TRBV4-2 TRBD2 ASSQGSSSGSYEQY
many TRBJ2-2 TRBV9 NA ASSVTSASGELF
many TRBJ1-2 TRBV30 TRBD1 AWSRGGRGYT
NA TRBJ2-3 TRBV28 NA ASSETPRQGTDTQY
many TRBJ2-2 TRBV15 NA ATSRFRVPRPNTGELF
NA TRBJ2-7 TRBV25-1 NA ASSESRGFVDEQY
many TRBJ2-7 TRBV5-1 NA ASSLAGGPSSYEQY
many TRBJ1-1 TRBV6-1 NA ASSVSGAGLNTEAF
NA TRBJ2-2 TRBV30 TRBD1 AWSGPTGATGELF
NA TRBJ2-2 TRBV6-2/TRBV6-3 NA ASSYMLGSGELF
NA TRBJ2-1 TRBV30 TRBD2 AWSRLAGNEQF
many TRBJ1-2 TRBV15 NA ATSRDRGGIYGYT
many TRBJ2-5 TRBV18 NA ASSPPSQGRETQY
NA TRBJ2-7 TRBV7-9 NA ASSPSWYEQY
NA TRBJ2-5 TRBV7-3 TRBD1 ASSSRVSGTGVETQY
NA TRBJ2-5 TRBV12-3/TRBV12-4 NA ASSFQGSIGGTQY
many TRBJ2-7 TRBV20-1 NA SAPPAPYEQY
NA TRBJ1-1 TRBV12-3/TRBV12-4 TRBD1 ASSLRTGSRSEAF
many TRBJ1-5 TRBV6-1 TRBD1 ASSEQGGQPQH
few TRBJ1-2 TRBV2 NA ASSLTQGRGYT
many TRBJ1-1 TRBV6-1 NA ASSESSGGSGNTEAF
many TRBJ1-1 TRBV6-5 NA ASRRQNTEAF
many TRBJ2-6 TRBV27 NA ASSFSGANVLT
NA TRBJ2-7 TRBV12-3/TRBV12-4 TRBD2 ASSLAGLAGAYEQY
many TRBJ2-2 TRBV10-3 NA ASSESLANTGELF
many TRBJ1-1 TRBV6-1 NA ASTEGVVNTEAF